This T cell receptor beta chain stems from a study of blood T cells in healthy people across ages. Germline V lookup: CDR1 MNHEY, CDR2 SMNVEV (reference sequence). V lost 6 bases to trimming and J lost 0 bases, with 11 bases between them. This CDR3 has 14 residues. Using a J-beta primer mix together with a sample-barcoded 5' primer, a second PCR was run for roughly 7 to 12 cycles. Each CDR3 protein gets one entry after TCRdb re-called the 5' RACE reads with MiXCR. The sample lists 1.2 million to 1.5 million distinct CDR3 sequences; 42% were seen once. Findings and limits, study-wide: Because sorting was not performed, PBMCs prevented conclusive naive versus antigen-experienced comparison.

Turning to this clonotype: Its antigen is unidentified.

The V gene is TRBV27, the J gene TRBJ1-1, with D possibly being TRBD1 (5 bases). Sequenced: blood. The clonotype was recovered from a woman aged 18-29 years in good health. CDR3 protein: CASSKQEVNTEAFF. CDR3 DNA: TGTGCCAGCAGCAAACAGGAGGTGAACACTGAAGCTTTCTTT.